The 18 T cell receptor beta chains reported below all come from one sample, sequenced in a study of cytomegalovirus exposure and HLA in healthy donors. PCR was performed using 60 Vbeta and 13 Jbeta primers. Sequencing used immunoSEQ multiplex PCR; TCRdb keeps in-frame clones, though not all of them. The data contain over 110,000 clones, over 60% of them singletons. The sequenced material came from PBMCs. All receptors come from a male donor in good health and CMV-seropositive.

This chain connects TRBV19 to TRBJ1-6; possibly TRBD1 for D (5 bases). V lost 5 bases and J 1 base, leaving 12 bases between the germline ends. Germline-derived CDR1 and CDR2 are LNHDA and SQIVND (reference sequence). There are 16 residues in the CDR3. The CDR3 loop reads CASSPLGGSYNSPLHF. The CDR3 region has the DNA TGTGCCAGTAGTCCCCTGGGGGGTTCCTATAATTCACCCCTCCACTTT.

As regards this clone: A junction boundary mismatches the germline segment, possibly from a read error. The rearrangement joins TRBV7-9 to TRBJ2-1, with 7 bases that match TRBD1. Germline V gene lookup returns CDR1 SEHNR and CDR2 FQNEAQ (reference sequence). CDR3 size: 16 residues. The CDR3 loop reads CSSSLRRQGYYNEQFF. The CDR3 nucleotides read TGTTCCAGCAGCTTAAGACGACAGGGATACTACAATGAGCAGTTCTTC.

The chain carries TRBV10-3 and TRBJ2-5, with 8 bases lining up with TRBD1. The ends lost 7 bases at V and 5 bases at J; junction bases unmatched: 9. Germline CDR1 ENHRY, CDR2 SYGVKD. The CDR3 runs to 14 residues. Written as DNA, the CDR3 is TGTGCCATCAAAGCGACAGGGGCTCGGGAGACCCAGTACTTC. Its protein is CAIKATGARETQYF.

The rearrangement uses TRBV5-1 and TRBJ2-3, with 11 bases matching TRBD2. The junction had 9 bases not matched to a gene; V was cut back by 0 bases and J by 3 bases. CDR1 and CDR2 from the germline V gene are SGHRS and YFSETQ. This CDR3 spans 18 amino acids. CDR3 DNA: TGCGCCAGCAGCTTGGAGGTAGCGGGGGGGCCAATAACAGATACGCAGTATTTT. Translated, it gives CASSLEVAGGPITDTQYF.

V usage is TRBV5-1 and J usage is TRBJ1-5; 7 bases agree with TRBD1. CDR3 length: 13 residues. Germline-derived CDR1 and CDR2 are SGHRS and YFSETQ. The V gene end was trimmed by 8 bases and the J gene end by 4 bases; junction bases not matched to a gene: 6. The CDR3, as DNA: TGCGCCAGGGGGACAGCCACTAATCAGCCCCAGCATTTT. It codes for CARGTATNQPQHF. Complete variable domain (other parts from reference TRBV5-1 and TRBJ1-5): KAGVTQTPRYLIKTRGQQVTLSCSPISGHRSVSWYQQTPGQGLQFLFEYFSETQRNKGNFPGRFSGRQFSNSRSEMNVSTLELGDSALYLCARGTATNQPQHFGDGTRLSIL.

This clone was recorded once. V gene TRBV5-1 combines with J gene TRBJ2-7; TRBD1 matches at 7 bases. The CDR3 is 14 amino acids. V was pared by 5 bases and J by 0 bases, with 5 bases of the junction left unmatched. Germline V lookup: CDR1 SGHRS, CDR2 YFSETQ. The CDR3 region has the DNA TGCGCCAGCAGGACGACAGGGAGCTCCTACGAGCAGTACTTC. Its protein is CASRTTGSSYEQYF.

The chain employs TRBV4-3 and TRBJ2-2; D gene uncertain. Germline assignment: CDR1 LGHNA and CDR2 YSLEER. Trimming shortened V by 0 bases and J by 5 bases, and 7 bases separated the two germline ends. The CDR3 extends over 14 amino acids. For the CDR3, the DNA is TGCGCCAGCAGCCAAGATTACTGGACCGGGGAGCTGTTTTTT. It translates to CASSQDYWTGELFF.

The gene calls are TRBV27 and TRBJ2-7, with 8 bases aligning to TRBD2. The CDR3 covers 14 residues. V was clipped by 11 bases and J by 0 bases; unmatched bases: 9. The germline V gene has CDR1 MNHEY and CDR2 SMNVEV (reference sequence). The CDR3 here is CAYGGDGSSYEQYF. The CDR3 DNA is TGTGCCTACGGGGGGGACGGAAGCTCCTACGAGCAGTACTTC.

The chain recombines TRBV5-3 with TRBJ1-1, with 7 bases matching TRBD1. TRBV5-3 is an open reading frame, and its role is uncertain. The CDR3 covers 15 residues. Trimming removed 4 bases from V and 1 base from J; junction bases left unmatched: 7. CDR3 sequence: CARSGPGTANTEAFF. DNA for the CDR3: TGTGCCAGAAGCGGCCCCGGGACAGCGAACACTGAAGCTTTCTTT.

This chain links TRBV7-8 with TRBJ1-1; 7 bases fit TRBD1. The germline CDR1 and CDR2 sequences are SGHVS and FQNEAQ. Trimming removed 4 bases from V and 4 bases from J; junction bases left unmatched: 6. The CDR3 consists of 14 residues. CDR3 sequence reads: CASSSTRGITEAFF. CDR3 coding DNA: TGTGCCAGCAGCTCGACCAGGGGGATCACTGAAGCTTTCTTT. Combining the CDR3 with reference TRBV7-8 and TRBJ1-1 gives the whole variable domain GAGVSQSPRYKVAKRGQDVALRCDPISGHVSLFWYQQALGQGPEFLTYFQNEAQLDKSGLPSDRFFAERPEGSVSTLKIQRTQQEDSAVYLCASSSTRGITEAFFGQGTRLTVV.

A single count supports this clone. The chain couples TRBV18 to TRBJ2-1; D might be TRBD2 (6 bases). V was cut by 6 bases and J by 10 bases, with 16 bases left in between. In germline, CDR1 is KGHSH, CDR2 LQKENI. The CDR3 runs to 13 residues. CDR3 protein: CASSRQWDLEQFF. CDR3 coding DNA: TGTGCCAGCTCCAGACAGTGGGACTTGGAGCAGTTCTTC.

There are a few counts of this clone. This chain joins TRBV10-2 and TRBJ2-5, with a possible D match to TRBD2 (6 bases). With 4 bases removed from V and 1 base from J, the gap between germline ends came to 7 bases. The germline CDR1 and CDR2 sequences are WSHSY and SAAADI. The CDR3 contains 13 residues. The chain's CDR3 is CASSGDFQETQYF. In nucleotides, the CDR3 is TGCGCCAGCAGTGGGGACTTCCAAGAGACCCAGTACTTC.

The chain uses TRBV10-3 and TRBJ1-2; 9 bases line up with TRBD1. The germline V gene encodes CDR1 ENHRY and CDR2 SYGVKD. The V and J ends lost 8 bases and 0 bases, in that order; junction bases with no gene match: 7. This CDR3 region has 15 residues. CDR3 bases: TGTGCCATCGGGGGGACAGGGCCGTCTAACTATGGCTACACCTTC. Encoded protein: CAIGGTGPSNYGYTF.

The V gene is TRBV9, the J gene TRBJ1-2; a weak D match, TRBD1 (5 bases). Trimming pared 3 bases from V and 2 bases from J, leaving 11 bases between. The germline gives CDR1 SGDLS, CDR2 YYNGEE. The CDR3 is 14 residues long. As DNA, the CDR3 is TGTGCCAGCAGCGCCCCTGACAGCAACTATGGCTACACCTTC. Amino acid sequence: CASSAPDSNYGYTF.

This chain connects TRBV19 to TRBJ1-1; TRBD1 aligns across 9 bases. J gave up 6 bases and V 8 bases, and 4 bases lay outside the gene matches. Germline loops: CDR1 LNHDA, CDR2 SQIVND (reference sequence). The CDR3 is 12 amino acids. The CDR3 nucleotides read TGTGCCAGTGGACAGGGGACCTCTGAAGCTTTCTTT. Encoded protein: CASGQGTSEAFF.

The chain joins TRBV7-6 to TRBJ1-1, with D possibly being TRBD1 (5 bases). This CDR3 region has 13 residues. Per the germline V gene, CDR1 is SGHVS and CDR2 is FNYEAQ. Between the trimmed V and J ends, which lost 4 bases and 1 base, there was a span of 7 bases. CDR3 residues: CASSSTENTEAFF. The DNA of the CDR3 is TGTGCCAGCAGCTCGACAGAGAACACTGAAGCTTTCTTT.

The chain uses TRBV19 and TRBJ2-3; 10 bases agree with TRBD1. The CDR3 consists of 17 residues. Germline V gene sequence: CDR1 LNHDA, CDR2 SQIVND (reference sequence). With 5 bases clipped from V and 3 bases from J, the junction kept 11 bases outside the gene matches. This chain's CDR3 is CASSRDRGVVGTDTQYF. CDR3 nucleotide sequence: TGTGCCAGTAGTCGGGACAGGGGAGTTGTAGGGACAGATACGCAGTATTTT.

The V gene is TRBV7-3, the J gene TRBJ1-1; tentatively, D is TRBD1 (5 bases). CDR3 size: 13 residues. Trimming cost V 5 bases and J 6 bases, with 13 bases left between them. Germline lookup yields CDR1 SGHTA and CDR2 FQGTGA. The CDR3 loop reads CASSDSREAEAFF. CDR3 sequence (DNA): TGTGCCAGCAGCGATTCCAGGGAGGCTGAAGCTTTCTTT.